One sample yielded the 29 T cell receptor beta chains listed below, sequenced in a study of cytomegalovirus exposure and HLA in healthy donors. The PCR ran on 60 Vbeta and 13 Jbeta primers. Clones were read by immunoSEQ multiplex PCR, and TCRdb kept only the in-frame ones, dropping some. There are 200,000 to 250,000 clones in the sample; 81% occur only once, and less than 8.5% lies in the top ten. Sequencing was performed on PBMCs. The receptors were sampled from a woman aged 60-70 years in good health and CMV-seropositive.

V is TRBV19 and J is TRBJ2-7; 8 bases line up with TRBD1. With 5 bases clipped from V and 6 bases from J, the junction kept 9 bases outside the gene matches. The germline V gene encodes CDR1 LNHDA and CDR2 SQIVND (reference sequence). The CDR3 has 14 amino acids. The CDR3 spells CASSVSWTGIEQYF. As DNA, the CDR3 is TGTGCCAGTAGTGTCTCCTGGACAGGGATCGAGCAGTACTTC.

Only one count was recorded for this clone. As DNA, the CDR3 is TGTGCCATCAGTGAGCGGGAGATAGTTCGCACAGATACGCAGTATTTT. This translates into CAISEREIVRTDTQYF. The chain joins TRBV10-3 to TRBJ2-3; possible D gene TRBD2, 6 bases. CDR3 length: 16 residues. Trimming cost V 2 bases and J 1 base, with 13 bases left between them. Germline CDR1 ENHRY, CDR2 SYGVKD.

The chain is built from TRBV15 and TRBJ1-4, with 7 bases matching TRBD1. This CDR3 comprises 15 residues. Germline trimming cut 5 bases from V and 5 bases from J; bases unmatched to any gene: 8. The germline V gene has CDR1 LNHNV and CDR2 YYDKDF (reference sequence). CDR3 loop: CATSQGGQGNEKLFF. DNA of the CDR3: TGTGCCACCAGCCAGGGGGGCCAGGGGAATGAAAAACTGTTTTTT.

This clone was detected only once. This sequence joins TRBV5-1 and TRBJ2-1; D perhaps matches TRBD1 (6 bases). The germline CDR1 and CDR2 sequences are SGHRS and YFSETQ. The CDR3 runs to 15 residues. V gave up 6 bases and J gave up 7 bases, with 20 bases separating them. CDR3: CASTPAGAVGNEQFF. The CDR3, as DNA: TGCGCCAGCACACCCGCAGGGGCGGTGGGGAATGAGCAGTTCTTC.

The rearrangement links TRBV9 to TRBJ1-2, with 12 bases fitting TRBD1. Germline-derived CDR1 and CDR2 are SGDLS and YYNGEE. The CDR3 is 18 residues long. V was pared by 3 bases and J by 4 bases, with 13 bases of the junction left unmatched. CDR3 in DNA: TGTGCCAGCAGCGGTGGACCGGGACAGGGGGCTTGGGGCTATGGCTACACCTTC. Amino acids: CASSGGPGQGAWGYGYTF. The whole variable domain, remainder taken from reference TRBV9 and TRBJ1-2, is DSGVTQTPKHLITATGQRVTLRCSPRSGDLSVYWYQQSLDQGLQFLIQYYNGEERAKGNILERFSAQQFPDLHSELNLSSLELGDSALYFCASSGGPGQGAWGYGYTFGSGTRLTVV.

The V gene is TRBV5-1, the J gene TRBJ2-2, with TRBD1 identical over 8 bases. There are 15 residues in the CDR3. The trim removed 4 bases at V and 4 bases at J, leaving 6 bases unmatched. Per germline, CDR1 SGHRS and CDR2 YFSETQ. The chain's CDR3 is CASSGADRATGELFF. As DNA, the CDR3 is TGCGCCAGCAGCGGAGCGGACAGGGCCACCGGGGAGCTGTTTTTT.

The V call is TRBV4-2, the J call TRBJ2-1; TRBD2 aligns across 10 bases. The J segment lost 9 bases and the V segment lost 3 bases, leaving 11 bases of the junction unmatched. The CDR3 is made up of 16 amino acids. Germline V gene data show CDR1 as LGHNA and CDR2 as YNFKEQ. In nucleotides, the CDR3 is TGTGCCAGCAGCCAGGGGCGACTAGCGGGCTCGGGTGAGCAGTTCTTC. This sequence encodes CASSQGRLAGSGEQFF.

J is TRBJ2-2 and V is TRBV19, with D tentatively TRBD2 (6 bases). Per the germline V gene, CDR1 is LNHDA and CDR2 is SQIVND (reference sequence). This CDR3 has 15 residues. Trimming pared 3 bases from V and 1 base from J, leaving 9 bases between. The CDR3 DNA reads as TGTGCCAGTAGTATGACTAGTGTGAACACCGGGGAGCTGTTTTTT. Translating gives CASSMTSVNTGELFF.

The V gene is TRBV4-1, the J gene TRBJ1-2; D may be TRBD1 (5 bases). CDR3 length: 12 amino acids. Germline CDR1 is MGHRA and CDR2 is YSYEKL. Trimming removed 1 base from V and 8 bases from J, with 8 bases in between. The DNA for the CDR3 is TGCGCCAGCAGCCAAGTAGGGGTAGGCTACACCTTC. This translates into CASSQVGVGYTF.

The rearrangement joins TRBV4-2 to TRBJ1-1; D not certain. The CDR3 sequence is 16 residues long. V was pared by 1 base and J by 5 bases, with 17 bases between. CDR1 LGHNA and CDR2 YNFKEQ come from the germline V gene. The CDR3 DNA reads TGTGCCAGCAGCCAAGTGGGCGGGCCGCTCCCGACTGAAGCTTTCTTT. It translates to CASSQVGGPLPTEAFF.

In regard to this clone: The same CDR3 arises from other DNA sequences in this sample as well. This chain links TRBV18 with TRBJ1-1; D might be TRBD1 (5 bases). V dropped 2 bases and J dropped 5 bases, with 15 bases sitting between them. The CDR3 sequence is 15 residues long. Germline CDR1 KGHSH, CDR2 LQKENI. CDR3 amino acids: CASSPENRLGTEAFF. The CDR3 bases are TGTGCCAGCTCACCAGAGAACAGGTTGGGGACTGAAGCTTTCTTT.

This chain joins TRBV2 and TRBJ2-7; TRBD1 matches at 10 bases. V lost 7 bases to trimming and J lost 3 bases; unmatched junction nucleotides: 3. The CDR3 sequence is 13 residues long. CDR1 is SNHLY and CDR2 is FYNNEI in the germline V gene. CDR3 sequence (DNA): TGTGCCAGCAAGGGACAGGGGAGCTACGAGCAGTACTTC. This sequence encodes CASKGQGSYEQYF.

V usage is TRBV7-6 and J usage is TRBJ2-2; 13 nucleotides align to TRBD2. Trimming took 4 bases from V and 4 from J; bases not matched to a gene: 15. The CDR3 consists of 20 residues. Germline assignment: CDR1 SGHVS and CDR2 FNYEAQ. CDR3 loop: CASSYPRTSGSGFRTGELFF. CDR3 DNA: TGTGCCAGCAGCTACCCCAGGACTAGCGGGAGTGGCTTTCGCACCGGGGAGCTGTTTTTT.

In the case of this clone: Other DNA sequences from this sample encode an identical CDR3 as well. This chain links TRBV4-1 with TRBJ2-3; TRBD1 aligns across 9 bases. V was pared by 2 bases and J by 6 bases, with 6 bases of the junction left unmatched. The CDR3 loop spans 15 amino acids. Germline loops: CDR1 MGHRA, CDR2 YSYEKL. The chain's CDR3 is CASSQQGQGRDTQYF. The CDR3 DNA is TGCGCCAGCAGCCAACAAGGACAGGGGAGGGATACGCAGTATTTT.

The chain links TRBV7-9 to TRBJ2-7, with TRBD1 matching over 8 bases. CDR1 is SEHNR, CDR2 FQNEAQ, per germline (reference sequence). The junction had 9 bases not matched to a gene; V was cut back by 5 bases and J by 6 bases. This CDR3 contains 14 residues. The DNA for the CDR3 is TGTGCCAGCAGCCTCCCGGGACAGGCTCGCGAGCAGTACTTC. Translated: CASSLPGQAREQYF.

The chain carries TRBV6-5 and TRBJ1-3; possibly TRBD1 for D (6 bases). Trimming shortened V by 2 bases and J by 2 bases, and 10 bases separated the two germline ends. The CDR3 is 15 amino acids. CDR1 is MNHEY, CDR2 SVGAGI, per germline. The CDR3 nucleotides are TGTGCCAGCAGTTACCCAGGGGCGGCTGGAAACACCATATATTTT. Its protein product is CASSYPGAAGNTIYF.

V usage is TRBV16 and J usage is TRBJ1-2; 9 nucleotides align to TRBD1. The CDR3 has 15 amino acids. Germline V gene sequence: CDR1 KGHSY, CDR2 FQNENV. V shed 2 bases and J 7 bases; nucleotides not matched to a gene: 8. CDR3 residues: CASSQPGTGLVGYTF. CDR3 bases: TGTGCCAGCAGCCAACCCGGGACAGGGCTGGTTGGCTACACCTTC.

The chain is built from TRBV5-1 and TRBJ2-1; TRBD1 is a possible D gene (6 bases). CDR1 and CDR2 from the germline V gene are SGHRS and YFSETQ. The V and J ends lost 0 bases and 14 bases respectively, with 18 bases between them. CDR3 length: 14 residues. CDR3 in amino acids: CASSLDGQGSREFF. DNA of the CDR3: TGCGCCAGCAGCTTGGATGGGCAGGGGTCGCGGGAGTTCTTC.

The J gene is TRBJ2-1, the V gene TRBV19; the D gene is possibly TRBD1 (5 bases). Between the trimmed V and J ends, which lost 2 bases and 9 bases, there was a span of 11 bases. The length of the CDR3 is 13 residues. Looked up from germline, CDR1 is LNHDA and CDR2 is SQIVND (reference sequence). In DNA, the CDR3 is TGTGCCAGTAGTATATCAAGGGGCGGTGAGCAGTTCTTC. This encodes CASSISRGGEQFF. Using reference TRBV19 and TRBJ2-1 for the parts outside the CDR3, the full variable domain is DGGITQSPKYLFRKEGQNVTLSCEQNLNHDAMYWYRQDPGQGLRLIYYSQIVNDFQKGDIAEGYSVSREKKESFPLTVTSAQKNPTAFYLCASSISRGGEQFFGPGTRLTVL.

The V and J genes are TRBV19 and TRBJ1-4, with D possibly TRBD1 on 5 matching bases. Germline CDR1 is LNHDA and CDR2 is SQIVND (reference sequence). V was cut by 6 bases and J by 0 bases, with 11 bases left in between. The CDR3 spans 15 residues. In DNA, the CDR3 is TGTGCCAGTAGGGTTCTACAGGCAACTAATGAAAAACTGTTTTTT. It translates to CASRVLQATNEKLFF.

On this clone itself: This CDR3 is also generated by other DNA sequences in the sample. V gene TRBV5-1 combines with J gene TRBJ2-7; 11 bases are shared with TRBD1. CDR3 length: 15 residues. V was pared by 4 bases and J by 0 bases, with 3 bases of the junction left unmatched. Germline V CDR1 and CDR2: SGHRS, YFSETQ. The CDR3 DNA follows: TGCGCCAGCAGCCCCGGGACAGGGGGCTCCTACGAGCAGTACTTC. It specifies CASSPGTGGSYEQYF.

This clone was seen once. The chain couples TRBV30 to TRBJ1-6; D is perhaps TRBD1 (5 bases). The CDR3 loop spans 14 amino acids. Per germline, CDR1 GTSNPN and CDR2 SVGIG (reference sequence). V was trimmed by 4 bases and J by 9 bases, leaving 16 bases between them. The CDR3 nucleotides are TGTGCCTGGAAAGTAGGGACTCATGGTTCACCCCTCCACTTT. It yields the protein CAWKVGTHGSPLHF. The full variable domain, its missing parts supplied by reference TRBV30 and TRBJ1-6, is SQTIHQWPATLVQPVGSPLSLECTVEGTSNPNLYWYRQAAGRGLQLLFYSVGIGQISSEVPQNLSASRPQDRQFILSSKKLLLSDSGFYLCAWKVGTHGSPLHFGNGTRLTVT.

The genes are TRBV5-1 and TRBJ2-3; 7 nucleotides agree with TRBD2. This CDR3 comprises 15 residues. Trimming at V came to 0 bases and at J to 4 bases, leaving 5 bases not matched to a gene. In germline, CDR1 is SGHRS, CDR2 YFSETQ. CDR3 bases: TGCGCCAGCAGCTTGGGCCTAGCGGCGTCAGATACGCAGTATTTT. Translated, it gives CASSLGLAASDTQYF.

This clone came up a few times. The chain joins TRBV25-1 to TRBJ2-1; D may be TRBD1 (7 bases). The CDR3 extends over 13 amino acids. Trimming removed 8 bases from V and 5 bases from J, with 13 bases in between. Germline CDR1 and CDR2: MGHDK and SYGVNS. The CDR3 protein is CASGGTVDNEQFF. CDR3 coding DNA: TGTGCCAGCGGCGGGACAGTAGACAATGAGCAGTTCTTC.

CDR3 region: CASSLGGLLGKNIQYF. The CDR3, as DNA: TGCGCCAGCAGCTTGGGAGGTCTGCTAGGCAAAAACATTCAGTACTTC. The J gene is TRBJ2-4, the V gene TRBV5-1; D is unclear. The CDR3 extends over 16 amino acids. Per germline, CDR1 SGHRS and CDR2 YFSETQ. V was pared by 0 bases and J by 3 bases, with 13 bases between.

J is TRBJ2-3 and V is TRBV9; 7 bases agree with TRBD2. The junction had 13 bases not matched to a gene; V was cut back by 0 bases and J by 3 bases. This CDR3 is 18 amino acids long. Germline values: CDR1 SGDLS, CDR2 YYNGEE. The CDR3 loop reads CASSVEGGSWVATDTQYF. CDR3 nucleotide sequence: TGTGCCAGCAGCGTAGAGGGCGGGAGCTGGGTCGCGACAGATACGCAGTATTTT.

The chain carries TRBV2 and TRBJ2-2, with D perhaps TRBD2 (6 bases). The CDR3 contains 12 residues. Germline values: CDR1 SNHLY, CDR2 FYNNEI. V lost 6 bases and J lost 5, with 7 bases in between. CDR3 protein: CASRRGTGELFF. In nucleotides, the CDR3 is TGTGCCAGCAGGCGGGGTACCGGGGAGCTGTTTTTT.

This sequence joins TRBV2 and TRBJ2-5; D ambiguous. This CDR3 region has 15 residues. Trimming took 3 bases from V and 2 from J, leaving 13 bases between them. Looked up from germline, CDR1 is SNHLY and CDR2 is FYNNEI. For the CDR3, the DNA is TGTGCCAGCAGTGACTTGGAGCACCCTCAAGAGACCCAGTACTTC. This gives the protein CASSDLEHPQETQYF. Filled out from reference TRBV2 and TRBJ2-5, the complete variable domain reads EPEVTQTPSHQVTQMGQEVILRCVPISNHLYFYWYRQILGQKVEFLVSFYNNEISEKSEIFDDQFSVERPDGSNFTLKIRSTKLEDSAMYFCASSDLEHPQETQYFGPGTRLLVL.

For this clone: Since the CDR3 does not end with the conserved phenylalanine or tryptophan, this likely comes from a read error. The chain joins TRBV5-1 to TRBJ2-7, with TRBD2 as a possible D gene (6 bases). Trimming removed 4 bases from V and 6 bases from J, with 20 bases in between. The CDR3 is 15 amino acids. Germline lookup yields CDR1 SGHRS and CDR2 YFSETQ. DNA for the CDR3: TGCGCCAGCAGCCTCAACCGGGAGTTTTACGGCGAGCAGTACCTC. It encodes CASSLNREFYGEQYL.